This T cell receptor beta chain was profiled in a study of Ad26.COV2.S vaccination and SARS-CoV-2 variants. About the study: Once, or twice with 56 days between doses, Ad26.COV2.S was given intramuscularly. Findings and caveats of the study: Quantification of TCR breadth and depth may have yielded underestimates of total T cell responses.

This CDR3 spans 16 amino acids. Germline CDR1 SEHNR, CDR2 FQNEAQ (reference sequence). The V gene end was trimmed by 2 bases and the J gene end by 8 bases; junction bases not matched to a gene: 14. The assay was immunoSEQ multiplex PCR, and TCRdb's table has in-frame clones only and misses some. Among 300,000 to 400,000 clones, more than 75% were seen once, and the ten largest hold about 3.4%. Treatment meaning: around 19 received Ad26.COV2.S at low or high dose, single or two shots; several received placebo; per-sample allocation not given. Vaccine and placebo recipients were sampled on day 63 after the first injection. The vaccine delivered Wuhan-strain SARS-CoV-2 spike through an Ad26 vector. This clone was seen only once. What it recognizes is unknown.

The source was peripheral blood, collected in a trial of Ad26.COV2.S vaccine versus placebo. The chain combines TRBV7-9 with TRBJ1-2; 7 bases line up with TRBD1. This TCR derives from a person between 18 and 60 years old who received the Ad26.COV2.S COVID-19 vaccine or a placebo. The CDR3 protein is CASSLSVAGGRYGYTF. In nucleotides, the CDR3 is TGTGCCAGCAGCTTAAGTGTGGCAGGGGGGCGGTACGGCTACACCTTC.